The present TCR beta chain was sequenced within a study of blood T cells in healthy people across ages. This clonotype has at least ten counts. Deletions cut 2 bases from V and 4 bases from J, with 8 bases between. The CDR3 has 13 amino acids. Looked up from germline, CDR1 is SGHTA and CDR2 is FQGNSA. Combining a sample-barcoded 5' primer with a J-beta primer mix, a second PCR ran for roughly 6 to 12 cycles. Each cDNA molecule, via a template-switch adaptor with 12 random nucleotides, was tagged. Every sample gave at least 2.5 million paired-end reads containing CDR3. TCRdb reprocessed the 5' RACE reads with MiXCR, giving one entry per CDR3 protein. In the table there are 700,000 to 850,000 distinct CDR3 sequences, about 53% of which are singletons. Every donor contributed roughly 11 milliliters of peripheral blood by blood draw.

The V call is TRBV7-2, the J call TRBJ2-5, with no clear D. The TCR originated in a man at least 80 years old in good health. The sequenced sample was blood. Written as DNA, the CDR3 is TGTGCCAGCAGCTTAAGACGTGGAGAGACCCAGTACTTC. Its translation: CASSLRRGETQYF. The complete variable domain, with remaining parts taken from reference TRBV7-2 and TRBJ2-5, reads GAGVSQSPSNKVTEKGKDVELRCDPISGHTALYWYRQSLGQGLEFLIYFQGNSAPDKSGLPSDRFSAERTGGSVSTLTIQRTQQEDSAVYLCASSLRRGETQYFGPGTRLLVL.